These T cell receptor beta chains were read from a single sample in a study of CD8 T cells in Susac syndrome. TCRdb used MiXCR to reprocess the immunoSEQ multiplex PCR reads, holding one entry per CDR3 protein. The sample holds some 150,000 distinct CDR3 sequences, roughly 95% seen once. Sequenced input: CD4+ T cells from PBMCs. These receptors were collected from a human donor with Susac syndrome. Each CDR3 is given with its conserved first and last residue. Fields, in order: D gene, J gene, clone size, V gene, CDR3 protein, CDR3 DNA. The D gene is left open where the match is weak. Clone size is shown for a subset of rows, as once, few, many or a class of expanded clone.

D gene: NA; J gene: TRBJ1-1; clone size: NA; V gene: TRBV5-1; CDR3 protein: CASSRGGTNTEAFF; CDR3 DNA: TGCGCCAGCAGCCGCGGAGGGACCAACACTGAAGCTTTCTTT
D gene: TRBD2; J gene: TRBJ2-5; clone size: NA; V gene: TRBV5-1; CDR3 protein: CASSSGGEETQYF; CDR3 DNA: TGCGCCAGCAGCTCGGGGGGAGAGGAGACCCAGTACTTC
D gene: TRBD1; J gene: TRBJ1-5; clone size: NA; V gene: TRBV6-6; CDR3 protein: CASSYWDSHNQPQHF; CDR3 DNA: TGTGCCAGCAGTTACTGGGACAGCCACAATCAGCCCCAGCATTTT
D gene: NA; J gene: TRBJ1-2; clone size: NA; V gene: TRBV15; CDR3 protein: CATSRDGLYGYTF; CDR3 DNA: TGTGCCACCAGCAGGGACGGACTCTATGGCTACACCTTC
D gene: TRBD1; J gene: TRBJ1-4; clone size: NA; V gene: TRBV25-1; CDR3 protein: CASSYTGQHEKLFF; CDR3 DNA: TGTGCCAGCAGTTATACGGGACAGCATGAAAAACTGTTTTTT
D gene: TRBD1; J gene: TRBJ2-7; clone size: NA; V gene: TRBV7-2; CDR3 protein: CASSTPGQGEQYF; CDR3 DNA: TGTGCCAGCAGCACCCCGGGACAGGGCGAGCAGTACTTC
D gene: NA; J gene: TRBJ2-5; clone size: NA; V gene: TRBV6-2/TRBV6-3; CDR3 protein: CASRPTGQETQYF; CDR3 DNA: TGTGCCAGCAGACCGACAGGCCAAGAGACCCAGTACTTC
D gene: NA; J gene: TRBJ1-5; clone size: NA; V gene: TRBV12-3/TRBV12-4; CDR3 protein: CASQREYSNQPQHF; CDR3 DNA: TGTGCCAGCCAAAGGGAATATAGCAATCAGCCCCAGCATTTT
D gene: NA; J gene: TRBJ2-2; clone size: NA; V gene: TRBV3-1; CDR3 protein: CASSPGQGYTNTGELFF; CDR3 DNA: TGTGCCAGCAGCCCCGGTCAAGGTTACACGAACACCGGGGAGCTGTTTTTT
D gene: NA; J gene: TRBJ1-2; clone size: once; V gene: TRBV20-1; CDR3 protein: CSASTRGGYGYTF; CDR3 DNA: TGCAGTGCTAGCACCAGGGGCGGCTATGGCTACACCTTC
D gene: NA; J gene: TRBJ2-5; clone size: NA; V gene: TRBV20-1; CDR3 protein: CSATTDSHTQETQYF; CDR3 DNA: TGCAGTGCCACCACCGACTCACACACACAAGAGACCCAGTACTTC
D gene: TRBD1; J gene: TRBJ2-1; clone size: NA; V gene: TRBV6-1; CDR3 protein: CASSEDPGQVYNEQFF; CDR3 DNA: TGTGCCAGCAGTGAAGACCCGGGACAGGTGTACAATGAGCAGTTCTTC
D gene: NA; J gene: TRBJ2-5; clone size: few; V gene: TRBV11-2; CDR3 protein: CASSPGRGQETQYF; CDR3 DNA: TGTGCCAGCAGTCCGGGAAGGGGCCAAGAGACCCAGTACTTC
D gene: NA; J gene: TRBJ2-1; clone size: NA; V gene: TRBV13; CDR3 protein: CASSLEGGINNEQFF; CDR3 DNA: TGTGCCAGCAGCTTGGAGGGGGGGATCAACAATGAGCAGTTCTTC
D gene: NA; J gene: TRBJ1-3; clone size: NA; V gene: TRBV29-1; CDR3 protein: CSARDLNTIYF; CDR3 DNA: TGCAGCGCCCGAGACCTAAACACCATATATTTT
D gene: NA; J gene: TRBJ2-5; clone size: NA; V gene: TRBV12-3/TRBV12-4; CDR3 protein: CASTSRRQQETQYF; CDR3 DNA: TGTGCCAGCACCTCTAGAAGGCAACAAGAGACCCAGTACTTC